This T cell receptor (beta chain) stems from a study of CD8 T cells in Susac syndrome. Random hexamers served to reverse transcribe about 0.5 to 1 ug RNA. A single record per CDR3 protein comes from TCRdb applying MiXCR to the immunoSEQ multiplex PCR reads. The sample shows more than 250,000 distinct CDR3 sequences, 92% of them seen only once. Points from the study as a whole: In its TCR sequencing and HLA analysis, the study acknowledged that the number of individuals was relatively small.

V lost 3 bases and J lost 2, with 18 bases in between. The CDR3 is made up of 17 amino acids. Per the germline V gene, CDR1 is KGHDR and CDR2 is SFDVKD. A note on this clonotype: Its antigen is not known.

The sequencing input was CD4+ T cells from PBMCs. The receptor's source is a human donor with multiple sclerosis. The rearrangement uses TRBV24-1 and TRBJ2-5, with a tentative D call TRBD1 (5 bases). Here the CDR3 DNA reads TGTGCCACCAGTGATCCATTTCAGGACAATTTACAAGAGACCCAGTACTTC. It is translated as CATSDPFQDNLQETQYF.